The text below deals with one TCR beta chain. This sample was taken from a study of blood T cell repertoires in COVID-19. In the study overall: Samples representing acute and convalescent COVID-19 were sourced from the United States, Italy and Spain. Nucleic acid was either cDNA or gDNA, and it came from T cells, B-cell-depleted T cells, or PBMCs.

Method: immunoSEQ multiplex PCR; TCRdb's copy keeps in-frame clones and lacks some. The sample yields about 140,000 clones, 75% to 80% seen once. This CDR3 has 14 amino acids. The V end lost 2 bases, the J end lost 0 bases, and 6 bases lay between the germline ends. CDR1 and CDR2 from the germline V gene are PRHDT and FYEKMQ (reference sequence). This chain links TRBV13 with TRBJ2-3; perhaps TRBD2 as D (5 bases). The TCR was taken from a woman between 45 and 60 years old who had recovered from COVID-19. The sequenced material came from PBMCs or T cells enriched from blood (not recorded which). CDR3 DNA: TGTGCCAGCAGCTTACGGACTAGCACAGATACGCAGTATTTT. Translating it yields CASSLRTSTDTQYF. Complete variable domain (other parts from reference TRBV13 and TRBJ2-3): AAGVIQSPRHLIKEKRETATLKCYPIPRHDTVYWYQQGPGQDPQFLISFYEKMQSDKGSIPDRFSAQQFSDYHSELNMSSLELGDSALYFCASSLRTSTDTQYFGPGTRLTVL.